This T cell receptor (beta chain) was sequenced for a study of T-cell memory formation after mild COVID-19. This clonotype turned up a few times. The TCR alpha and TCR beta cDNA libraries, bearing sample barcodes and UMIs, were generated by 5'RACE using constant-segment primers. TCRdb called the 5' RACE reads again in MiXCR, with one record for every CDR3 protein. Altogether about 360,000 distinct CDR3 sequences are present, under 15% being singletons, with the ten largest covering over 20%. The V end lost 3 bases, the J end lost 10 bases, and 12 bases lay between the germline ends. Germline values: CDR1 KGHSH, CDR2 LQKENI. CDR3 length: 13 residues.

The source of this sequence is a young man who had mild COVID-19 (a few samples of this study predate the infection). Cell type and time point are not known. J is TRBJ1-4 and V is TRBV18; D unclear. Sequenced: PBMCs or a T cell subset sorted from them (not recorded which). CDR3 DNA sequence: TGTGCCAGCTCACCCCCCAGCGACCCAAAACTGTTTTTT. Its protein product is CASSPPSDPKLFF.